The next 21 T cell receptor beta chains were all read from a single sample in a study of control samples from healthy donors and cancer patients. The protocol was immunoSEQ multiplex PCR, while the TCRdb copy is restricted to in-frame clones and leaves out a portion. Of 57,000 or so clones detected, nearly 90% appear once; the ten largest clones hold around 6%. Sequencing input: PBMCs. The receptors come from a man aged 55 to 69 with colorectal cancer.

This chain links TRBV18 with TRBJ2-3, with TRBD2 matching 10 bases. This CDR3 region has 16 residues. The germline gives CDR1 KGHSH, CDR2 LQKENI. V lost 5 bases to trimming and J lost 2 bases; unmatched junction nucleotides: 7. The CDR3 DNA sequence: TGTGCCAGCTCATCCCTAGCGGGGGTATTCACAGATACGCAGTATTTT. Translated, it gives CASSSLAGVFTDTQYF.

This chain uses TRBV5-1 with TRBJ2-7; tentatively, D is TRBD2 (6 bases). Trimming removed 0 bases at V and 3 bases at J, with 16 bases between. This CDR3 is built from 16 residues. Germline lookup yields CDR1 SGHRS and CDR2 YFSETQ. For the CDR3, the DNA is TGCGCCAGCAGCTTGGGCCCGGTGGGAGGTAACTACGAGCAGTACTTC. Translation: CASSLGPVGGNYEQYF.

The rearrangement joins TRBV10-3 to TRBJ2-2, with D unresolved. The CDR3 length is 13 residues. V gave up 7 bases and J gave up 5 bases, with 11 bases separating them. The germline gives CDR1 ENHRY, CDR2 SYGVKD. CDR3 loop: CAINQDGTGELFF. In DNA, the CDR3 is TGTGCCATCAATCAGGACGGGACCGGGGAGCTGTTTTTT.

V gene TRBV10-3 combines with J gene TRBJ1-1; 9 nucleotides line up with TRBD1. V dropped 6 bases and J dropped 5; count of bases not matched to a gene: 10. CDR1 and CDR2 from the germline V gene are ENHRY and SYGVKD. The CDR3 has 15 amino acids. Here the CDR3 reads CAISRTGADGTEAFF. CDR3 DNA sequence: TGTGCCATCAGCAGGACAGGGGCAGACGGGACTGAAGCTTTCTTT.

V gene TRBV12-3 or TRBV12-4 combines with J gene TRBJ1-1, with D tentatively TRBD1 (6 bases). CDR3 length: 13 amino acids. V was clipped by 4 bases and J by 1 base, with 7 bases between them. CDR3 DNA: TGTGCCAGCAGTTCGGGACAGAACACTGAAGCTTTCTTT. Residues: CASSSGQNTEAFF.

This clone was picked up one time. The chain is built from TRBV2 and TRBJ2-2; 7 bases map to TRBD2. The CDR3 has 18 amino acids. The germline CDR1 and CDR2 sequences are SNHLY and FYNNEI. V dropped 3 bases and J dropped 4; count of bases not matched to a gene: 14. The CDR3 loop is CASSDWGGWEAGTGELFF. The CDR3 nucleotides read TGTGCCAGCAGTGATTGGGGGGGTTGGGAGGCGGGCACCGGGGAGCTGTTTTTT.

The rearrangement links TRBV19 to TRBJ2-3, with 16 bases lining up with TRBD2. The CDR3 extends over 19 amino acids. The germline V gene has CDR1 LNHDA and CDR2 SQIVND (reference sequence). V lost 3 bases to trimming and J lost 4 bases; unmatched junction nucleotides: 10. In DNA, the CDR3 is TGTGCCAGTAGTATCGGCGTGGGACTAGCGGGGGGGCCGTCAGATACGCAGTATTTT. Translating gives CASSIGVGLAGGPSDTQYF.

DNA of the CDR3: TGTGCCAGCAGCCGGGGACTAGCGGGGGAAGCGCAGTATTTT. As protein: CASSRGLAGEAQYF. This chain connects TRBV3-1 (or the pseudogene TRBV3-2) to TRBJ2-3; 14 bases are a match to TRBD2. Germline V CDR1 and CDR2: LGHDT, YNNKEL (reference sequence). The CDR3 is made up of 14 amino acids. J was trimmed by 10 bases and V by 4 bases; bases with no gene match: 4.

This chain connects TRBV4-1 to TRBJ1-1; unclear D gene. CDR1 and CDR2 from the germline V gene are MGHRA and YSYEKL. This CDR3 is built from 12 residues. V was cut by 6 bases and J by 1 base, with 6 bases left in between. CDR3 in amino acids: CASRARNTEAFF. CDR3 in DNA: TGCGCCAGCAGAGCAAGGAACACTGAAGCTTTCTTT.

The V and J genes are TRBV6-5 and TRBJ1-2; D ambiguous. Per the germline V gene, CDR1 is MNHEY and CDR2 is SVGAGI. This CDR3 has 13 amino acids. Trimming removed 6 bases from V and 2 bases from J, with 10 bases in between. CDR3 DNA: TGTGCCAGCAGCGCACAGAGAAACTATGGCTACACCTTC. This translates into CASSAQRNYGYTF.

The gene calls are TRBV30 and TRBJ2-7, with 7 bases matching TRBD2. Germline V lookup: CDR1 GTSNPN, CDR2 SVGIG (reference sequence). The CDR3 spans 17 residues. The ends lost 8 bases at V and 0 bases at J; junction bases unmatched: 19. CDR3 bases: TGTGCCGGGGGAGGGGACTCGCCGGGCCGTGGCTCCTACGAGCAGTACTTC. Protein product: CAGGGDSPGRGSYEQYF.

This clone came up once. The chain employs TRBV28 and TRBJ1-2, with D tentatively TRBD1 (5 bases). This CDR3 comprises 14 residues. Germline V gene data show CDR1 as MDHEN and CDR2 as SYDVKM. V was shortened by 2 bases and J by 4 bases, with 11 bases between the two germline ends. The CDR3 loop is CASSLEGDAYGYTF. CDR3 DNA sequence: TGTGCCAGCAGTTTAGAAGGGGACGCCTATGGCTACACCTTC.

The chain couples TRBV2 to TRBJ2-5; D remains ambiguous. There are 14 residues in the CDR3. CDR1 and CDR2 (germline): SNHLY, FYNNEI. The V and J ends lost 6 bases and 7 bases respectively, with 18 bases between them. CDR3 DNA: TGTGCCAGCAGGGACGAAGGGATATTAGGGACCCAGTACTTC. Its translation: CASRDEGILGTQYF.

In DNA, the CDR3 is TGTGCCAGCAGCCTCACTAGCGGGGGGCCCTACGAGCAGTACTTC. Its translation: CASSLTSGGPYEQYF. The chain combines TRBV11-3 with TRBJ2-7, with 12 nucleotides matching TRBD2. Unmatched junction bases numbered 4, after V lost 5 bases and J lost 2 bases. The CDR3 has 15 amino acids. Germline V gene lookup returns CDR1 SGHNT and CDR2 YENEEA.

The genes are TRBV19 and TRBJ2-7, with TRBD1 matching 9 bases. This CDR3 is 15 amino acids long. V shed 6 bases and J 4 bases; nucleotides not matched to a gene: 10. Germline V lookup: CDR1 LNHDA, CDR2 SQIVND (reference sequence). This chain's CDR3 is CASRPAGTGKYEQYF. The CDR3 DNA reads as TGTGCCAGTAGACCAGCCGGGACAGGGAAGTACGAGCAGTACTTC.

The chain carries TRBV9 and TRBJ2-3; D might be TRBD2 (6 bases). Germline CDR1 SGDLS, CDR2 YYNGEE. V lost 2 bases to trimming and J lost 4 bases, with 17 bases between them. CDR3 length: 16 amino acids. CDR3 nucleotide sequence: TGTGCCAGCAGCGTTCTCGGGAGTGCCTCCTCAGATACGCAGTATTTT. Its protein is CASSVLGSASSDTQYF. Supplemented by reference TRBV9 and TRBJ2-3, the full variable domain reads DSGVTQTPKHLITATGQRVTLRCSPRSGDLSVYWYQQSLDQGLQFLIQYYNGEERAKGNILERFSAQQFPDLHSELNLSSLELGDSALYFCASSVLGSASSDTQYFGPGTRLTVL.

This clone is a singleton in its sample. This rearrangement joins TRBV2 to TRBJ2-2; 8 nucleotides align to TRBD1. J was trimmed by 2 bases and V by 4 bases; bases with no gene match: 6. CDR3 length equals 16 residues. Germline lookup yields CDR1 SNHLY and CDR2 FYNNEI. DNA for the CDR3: TGTGCCAGCAGTGTACGACAGGGGTTTAACACCGGGGAGCTGTTTTTT. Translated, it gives CASSVRQGFNTGELFF.

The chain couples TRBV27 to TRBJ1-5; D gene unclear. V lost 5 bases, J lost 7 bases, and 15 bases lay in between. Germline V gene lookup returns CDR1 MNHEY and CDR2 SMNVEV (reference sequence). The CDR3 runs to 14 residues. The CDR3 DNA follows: TGTGCCAGCAGTCCCTACCAGGTGAGGCAGCCCCAGCATTTT. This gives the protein CASSPYQVRQPQHF.

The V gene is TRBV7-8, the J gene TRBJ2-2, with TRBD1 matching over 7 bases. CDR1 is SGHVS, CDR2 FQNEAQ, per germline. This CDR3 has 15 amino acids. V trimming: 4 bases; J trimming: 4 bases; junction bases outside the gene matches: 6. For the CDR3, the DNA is TGTGCCAGCAGCTCCGGACAGGCAGGCACCGGGGAGCTGTTTTTT. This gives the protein CASSSGQAGTGELFF.

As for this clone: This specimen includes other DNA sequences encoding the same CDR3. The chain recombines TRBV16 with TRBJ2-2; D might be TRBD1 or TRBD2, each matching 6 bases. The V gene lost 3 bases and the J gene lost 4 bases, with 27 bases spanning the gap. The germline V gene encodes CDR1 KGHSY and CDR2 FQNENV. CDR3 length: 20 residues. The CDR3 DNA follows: TGTGCCAGCAGCCACCGGGGGCAGTCGAAACTGCCTCGGTTCACCGGGGAGCTGTTTTTT. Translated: CASSHRGQSKLPRFTGELFF.

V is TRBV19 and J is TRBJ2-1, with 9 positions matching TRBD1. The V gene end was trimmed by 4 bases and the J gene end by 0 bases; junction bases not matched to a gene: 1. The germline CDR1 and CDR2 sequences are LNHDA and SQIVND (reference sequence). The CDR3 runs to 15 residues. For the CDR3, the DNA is TGTGCCAGTAGTAAACAGGGGGCCTCCTACAATGAGCAGTTCTTC. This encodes CASSKQGASYNEQFF.